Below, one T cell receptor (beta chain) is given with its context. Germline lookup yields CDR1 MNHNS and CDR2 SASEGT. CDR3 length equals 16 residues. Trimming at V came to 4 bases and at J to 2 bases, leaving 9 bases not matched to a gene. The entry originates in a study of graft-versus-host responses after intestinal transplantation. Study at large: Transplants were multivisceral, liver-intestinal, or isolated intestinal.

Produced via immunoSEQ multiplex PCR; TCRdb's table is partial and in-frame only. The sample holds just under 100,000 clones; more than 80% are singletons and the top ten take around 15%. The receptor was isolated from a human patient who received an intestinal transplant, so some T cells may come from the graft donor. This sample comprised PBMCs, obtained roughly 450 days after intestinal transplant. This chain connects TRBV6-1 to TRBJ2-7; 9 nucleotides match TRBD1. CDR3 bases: TGTGCCAGCAGTGGAGGGTTGGGGACAGGGCCCTACGAGCAGTACTTC. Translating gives CASSGGLGTGPYEQYF.